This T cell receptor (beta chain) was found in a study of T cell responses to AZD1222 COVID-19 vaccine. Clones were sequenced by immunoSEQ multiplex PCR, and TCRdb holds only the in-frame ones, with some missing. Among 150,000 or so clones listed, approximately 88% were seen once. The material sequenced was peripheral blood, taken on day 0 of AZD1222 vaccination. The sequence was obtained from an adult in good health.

In DNA form, the CDR3 reads TGTGCCGGGGGAAGGGGCCGCAATGAGCAGTTCTTC. This translates into CAGGRGRNEQFF. The chain links TRBV28 to TRBJ2-1; either TRBD1 or TRBD2 may supply D (5 bases each). The CDR3 contains 12 residues. The V gene lost 11 bases and the J gene lost 6 bases, with 14 bases spanning the gap. Germline CDR1 reads MDHEN; CDR2 reads SYDVKM.